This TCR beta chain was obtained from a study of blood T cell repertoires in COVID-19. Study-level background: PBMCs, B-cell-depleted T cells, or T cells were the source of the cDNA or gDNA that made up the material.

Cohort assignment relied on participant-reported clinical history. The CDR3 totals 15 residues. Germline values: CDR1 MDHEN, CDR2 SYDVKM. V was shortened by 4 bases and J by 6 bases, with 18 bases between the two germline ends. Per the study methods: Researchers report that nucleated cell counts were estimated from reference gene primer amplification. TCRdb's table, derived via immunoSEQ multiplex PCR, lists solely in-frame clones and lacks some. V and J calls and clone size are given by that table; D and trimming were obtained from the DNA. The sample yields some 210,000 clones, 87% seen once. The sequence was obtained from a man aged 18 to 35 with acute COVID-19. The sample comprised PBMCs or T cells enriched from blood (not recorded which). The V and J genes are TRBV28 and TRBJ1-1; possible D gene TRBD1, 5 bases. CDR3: CASSSPFGRGPEAFF. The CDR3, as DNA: TGTGCCAGCAGTTCCCCTTTTGGGAGGGGACCTGAAGCTTTCTTT.